A few counts support the clone carrying this T cell receptor beta chain. The PCR ran on 60 Vbeta and 13 Jbeta primers. Original processing methods: An analysis that came later counted around 80 million unique TCR beta chains, around 12 million shared. Sequenced by immunoSEQ multiplex PCR; TCRdb stores in-frame clones only, minus some. Clone size and V and J calls were adopted from that table, with D and trimming inferred from the DNA. The sample records around 190,000 clones, 65% to 90% being singletons. The sample originates from a study of cytomegalovirus exposure and HLA in healthy donors. The germline V gene encodes CDR1 LGHNA and CDR2 YSLEER. Trimming cost V 0 bases and J 1 base, with 11 bases left between them. The length of the CDR3 is 16 residues.

The clonotype originates from a woman between 50 and 59 years old in good health and CMV-seronegative. The rearrangement uses TRBV4-3 and TRBJ2-3, with D hard to call. The sequenced sample was PBMCs. CDR3 protein: CASSQEITGGTDTQYF. In nucleotides, the CDR3 is TGCGCCAGCAGCCAAGAAATTACGGGTGGCACAGATACGCAGTATTTT.